These T cell receptor beta chains were read from a single sample in a study of CD8+ T cells in alopecia areata. Profiling relied on immunoSEQ multiplex PCR, and the TCRdb table lists in-frame clones only, not all of them. The sample lists 150,000 to 200,000 clones, under 80% occurring once. This specimen was CD4+ T cells sorted from blood, taken at approximately week 50, from a patient treated with tofacitinib. These TCRs come from a human donor with alopecia areata. Both conserved end residues are part of each CDR3. Fields, in order: clone size, J gene, V gene, D gene, CDR3 DNA, CDR3 protein. The D gene is left open where the match is weak. Some rows mark clone size as missing; the rest say once, few, many or name a class of expanded clone.

. TRBJ1-2 TRBV30 . TGTGCCTGGAGCCGGGGGCAAACGGCTAACTATGGCTACACCTTC CAWSRGQTANYGYTF
few TRBJ1-2 TRBV6-5 . TGTGCCACCTATGAAAATTATGGCTACACCTTC CATYENYGYTF
. TRBJ1-2 TRBV30 . TGTGCCTGCCAAACAGGGACTGGGGGCTACACCTTC CACQTGTGGYTF
few TRBJ2-3 TRBV10-3 TRBD2 TGTGCCATCAGCGATACGGCTAGCGGGGGGGCCGGGGATACGCAGTATTTT CAISDTASGGAGDTQYF
. TRBJ2-5 TRBV18 . TGTGCCAGCTCACGCCGGGACCTCAAGTTTGGAGAGACCCAGTACTTC CASSRRDLKFGETQYF
few TRBJ2-3 TRBV28 . TGTGCCAGCAGTTTACCCGGGACTCTACCAGATACGCAGTATTTT CASSLPGTLPDTQYF
few TRBJ2-2 TRBV30 . TGTGCCTGGAGACGACAGAGTACCGGGGAGCTGTTTTTT CAWRRQSTGELFF
. TRBJ1-3 TRBV18 . TGTGCCAGCTCAACTCCGCCCTCGGTCTCTGGAAACACCATATATTTT CASSTPPSVSGNTIYF
. TRBJ2-2 TRBV30 . TGTGCCTGGAGCCCAGTCCTGGAGATGAACACCGGGGAGCTGTTTTTT CAWSPVLEMNTGELFF
medium-sized TRBJ2-1 TRBV7-2 . TGTGCCAGCAGCTTAGTGTTTGGCGCTGGTGAGCAGTTCTTC CASSLVFGAGEQFF
. TRBJ2-7 TRBV1 . TGCACCAGCAGCCAGTTCGGGGGTTACGAGCAGTACTTC CTSSQFGGYEQYF
. TRBJ1-1 TRBV15 TRBD1 TGTGCCACCAGTATAGACAGGGGTATAACTGAAGCTTTCTTT CATSIDRGITEAFF
few TRBJ2-2 TRBV30 TRBD2 TGTGCCTGGAGCCCGGGGGGTAGCGGGGAGCTGTTTTTT CAWSPGGSGELFF
. TRBJ1-1 TRBV11-3 . TGTGCCAGCAGCTTTGGGCCCACTCAATACACTGAAGCTTTCTTT CASSFGPTQYTEAFF
few TRBJ1-2 TRBV7-2 . TGTGCCAGCAGCTTAGCAGGGGCTGGCTACACCTTC CASSLAGAGYTF
. TRBJ2-7 TRBV29-1 . TGCAGCGTTGGAGGGACGGGGACCTACGAGCAGTACTTC CSVGGTGTYEQYF
. TRBJ1-5 TRBV30 . TGTGCCTGGAGTGCAGGGTGGGATCAGCCCCAGCATTTT CAWSAGWDQPQHF
. TRBJ1-4 TRBV7-8 . TGTGCCAGCAGCCCTGTTGGGAGAGGAAATGAAAAACTGTTTTTT CASSPVGRGNEKLFF
. TRBJ1-2 TRBV29-1 . TGCAGCGTTGAAAGCGGTGATGGCTACACCTTC CSVESGDGYTF
many TRBJ2-6 TRBV18 . TGTGCCAGCTCACCACCGGGTATCTCTGGGGCCAACGTCCTGACTTTC CASSPPGISGANVLTF
. TRBJ2-7 TRBV6-5 . TGTGCCAGCAGTTACGAGGGGTTCTACGAGCAGTACTTC CASSYEGFYEQYF
. TRBJ1-6 TRBV30 TRBD1 TGTGCCTGGAGCTCCCGAACAGGGGGCGGTTCACCCCTCCACTTT CAWSSRTGGGSPLHF
few TRBJ2-7 TRBV2 TRBD1 TGTGCCAGCAGGGACAGGTGGGGTTCCTACGAGCAGTACTTC CASRDRWGSYEQYF
. TRBJ2-7 TRBV7-6 TRBD2 TGTGCCAGCAGCTTAGAGCGGGGGGGCTACGAGCAGTACTTC CASSLERGGYEQYF
. TRBJ1-4 TRBV30 . TGTGCCTGGAGCGACGGACGAAATGAAAAACTGTTTTTT CAWSDGRNEKLFF
once TRBJ2-7 TRBV10-3 . TGTGCCATCAGTGAGTCCCCCCGCTACGAGCAGTACTTC CAISESPRYEQYF
. TRBJ2-6 TRBV29-1 . TGCAGCGCCAGGTACTCTGGGGCCAACGTCCTGACTTTC CSARYSGANVLTF
few TRBJ2-1 TRBV5-5 . TGTGCCAGCAGCTTGGATCTAGGGTCCTACAATGAGCAGTTCTTC CASSLDLGSYNEQFF
. TRBJ1-2 TRBV18 . TGTGCCAGCTCACCACTGGACAGCCCTGGCTATGGCTACACCTTC CASSPLDSPGYGYTF
few TRBJ2-1 TRBV6-5 TRBD2 TGTGCCAGCAGTACCGGGACTAGTAGGGATGAGCAGTTCTTC CASSTGTSRDEQFF
. TRBJ2-2 TRBV5-1 . TGCGCCAGCAGCTTGGCCACGGGGCACACCGGGGAGCTGTTTTTT CASSLATGHTGELFF
. TRBJ2-7 TRBV9 TRBD1 TGTGCCAGCTCCAGGTCCGGGACAGGATACGAGCAGTACTTC CASSRSGTGYEQYF
. TRBJ2-1 TRBV2 . TGTGCCAGCAGTGAAAGGGGCCCTGGAGGGTACAATGAGCAGTTCTTC CASSERGPGGYNEQFF
once TRBJ2-5 TRBV13 . TGTGCCAGCAGCTCGCAGAACTACAGGGTGTTCGAGACCCAGTACTTC CASSSQNYRVFETQYF